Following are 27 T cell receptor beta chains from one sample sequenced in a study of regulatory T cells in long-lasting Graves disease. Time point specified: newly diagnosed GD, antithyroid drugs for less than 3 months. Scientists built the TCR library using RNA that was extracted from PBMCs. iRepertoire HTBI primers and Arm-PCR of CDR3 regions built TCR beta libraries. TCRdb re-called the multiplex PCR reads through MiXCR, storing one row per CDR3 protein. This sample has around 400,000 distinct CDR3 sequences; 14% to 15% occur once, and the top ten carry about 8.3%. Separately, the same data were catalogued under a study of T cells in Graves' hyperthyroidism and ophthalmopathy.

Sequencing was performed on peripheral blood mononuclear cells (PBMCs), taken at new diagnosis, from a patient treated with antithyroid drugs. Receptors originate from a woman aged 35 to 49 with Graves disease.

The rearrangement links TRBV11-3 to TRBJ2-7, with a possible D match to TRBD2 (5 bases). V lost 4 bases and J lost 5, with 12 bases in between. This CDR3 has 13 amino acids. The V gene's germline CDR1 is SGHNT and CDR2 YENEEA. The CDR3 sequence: CASSWGRENEQYF. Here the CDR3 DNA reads TGTGCCAGCAGCTGGGGTCGGGAAAACGAGCAGTACTTC.

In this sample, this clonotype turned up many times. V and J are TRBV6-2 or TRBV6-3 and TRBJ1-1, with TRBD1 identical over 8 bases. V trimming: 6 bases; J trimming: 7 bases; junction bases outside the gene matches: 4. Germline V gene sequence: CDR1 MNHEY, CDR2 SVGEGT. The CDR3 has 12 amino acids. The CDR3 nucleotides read TGTGCCAGCAGACCCGACAGGGGTGAAGCTTTCTTT. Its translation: CASRPDRGEAFF.

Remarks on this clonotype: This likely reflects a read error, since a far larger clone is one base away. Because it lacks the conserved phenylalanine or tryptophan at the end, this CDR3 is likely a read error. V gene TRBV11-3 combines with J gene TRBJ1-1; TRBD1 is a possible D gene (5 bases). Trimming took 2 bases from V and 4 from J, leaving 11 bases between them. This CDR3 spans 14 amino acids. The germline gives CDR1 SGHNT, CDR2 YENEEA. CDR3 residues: CASSLMRRGTEAFL. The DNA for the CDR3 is TGTGCCAGCAGCTTAATGCGTAGGGGCACTGAAGCTTTCTTG.

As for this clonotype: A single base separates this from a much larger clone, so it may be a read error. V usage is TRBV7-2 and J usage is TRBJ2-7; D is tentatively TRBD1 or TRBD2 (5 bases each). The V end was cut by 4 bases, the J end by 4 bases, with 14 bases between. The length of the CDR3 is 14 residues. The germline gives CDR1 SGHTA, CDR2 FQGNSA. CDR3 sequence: CASSSGAGNYEQYF. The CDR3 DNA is TGTGCCAGCAGCTCCGGGGCAGGGAATTACGAGCAGTACTTC.

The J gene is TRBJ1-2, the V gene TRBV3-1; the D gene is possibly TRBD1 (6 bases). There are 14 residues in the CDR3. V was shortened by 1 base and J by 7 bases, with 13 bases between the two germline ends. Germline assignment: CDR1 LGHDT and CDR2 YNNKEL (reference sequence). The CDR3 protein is CASSQVGGPGGYTF. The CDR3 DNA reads TGTGCCAGCAGCCAAGTAGGGGGGCCAGGTGGCTACACCTTC.

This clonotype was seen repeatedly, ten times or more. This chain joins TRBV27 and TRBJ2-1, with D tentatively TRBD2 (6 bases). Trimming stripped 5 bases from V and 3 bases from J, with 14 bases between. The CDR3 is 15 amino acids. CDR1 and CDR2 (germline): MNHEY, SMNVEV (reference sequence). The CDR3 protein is CASSQTSGLYNEQFF. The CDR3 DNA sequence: TGTGCCAGCAGTCAGACTAGTGGGCTCTACAATGAGCAGTTCTTC.

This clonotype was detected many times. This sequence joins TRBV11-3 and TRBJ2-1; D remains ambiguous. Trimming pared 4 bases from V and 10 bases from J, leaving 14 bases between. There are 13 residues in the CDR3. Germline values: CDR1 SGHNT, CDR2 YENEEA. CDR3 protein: CASSSRVGPEQFF. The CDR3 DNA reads TGTGCCAGCAGCTCCCGGGTCGGCCCGGAGCAGTTCTTC.

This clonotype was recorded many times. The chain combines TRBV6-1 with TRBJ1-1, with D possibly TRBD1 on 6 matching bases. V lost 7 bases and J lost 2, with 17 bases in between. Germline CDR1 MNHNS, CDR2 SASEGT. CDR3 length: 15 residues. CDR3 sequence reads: CASKMGGTLNTEAFF. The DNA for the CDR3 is TGTGCCAGCAAGATGGGGGGCACCTTAAACACTGAAGCTTTCTTT.

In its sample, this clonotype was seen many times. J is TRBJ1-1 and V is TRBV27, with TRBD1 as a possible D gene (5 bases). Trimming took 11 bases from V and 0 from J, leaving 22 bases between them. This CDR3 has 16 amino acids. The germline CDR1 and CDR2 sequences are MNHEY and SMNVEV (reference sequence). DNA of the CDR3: TGTGCCGCGAAAAGACGGGGGGTACGAATGAACACTGAAGCTTTCTTT. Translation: CAAKRRGVRMNTEAFF.

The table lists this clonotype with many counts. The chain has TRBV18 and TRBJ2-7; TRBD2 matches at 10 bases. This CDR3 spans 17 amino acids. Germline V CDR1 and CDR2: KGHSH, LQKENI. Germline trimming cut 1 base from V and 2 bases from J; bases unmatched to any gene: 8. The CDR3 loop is CASSPLSSGSSTYEQYF. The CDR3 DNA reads TGTGCCAGCTCACCACTGTCTAGCGGGAGTTCTACCTACGAGCAGTACTTC.

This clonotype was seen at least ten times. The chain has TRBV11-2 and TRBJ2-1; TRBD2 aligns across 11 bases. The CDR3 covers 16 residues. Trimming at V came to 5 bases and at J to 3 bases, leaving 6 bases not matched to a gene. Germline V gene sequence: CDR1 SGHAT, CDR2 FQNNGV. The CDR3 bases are TGTGCCAGCAGCCAAGAACTAGCGGGAGACTACAATGAGCAGTTCTTC. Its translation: CASSQELAGDYNEQFF.

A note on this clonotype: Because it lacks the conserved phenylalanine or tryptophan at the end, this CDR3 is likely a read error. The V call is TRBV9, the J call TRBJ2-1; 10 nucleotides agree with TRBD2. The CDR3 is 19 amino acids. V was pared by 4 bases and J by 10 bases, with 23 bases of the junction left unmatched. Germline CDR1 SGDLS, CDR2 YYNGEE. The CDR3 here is CASSSGTLEPSGRAGEQFV. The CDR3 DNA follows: TGTGCCAGCAGCTCCGGGACCCTGGAGCCCAGCGGGAGGGCGGGGGAGCAGTTCGTC.

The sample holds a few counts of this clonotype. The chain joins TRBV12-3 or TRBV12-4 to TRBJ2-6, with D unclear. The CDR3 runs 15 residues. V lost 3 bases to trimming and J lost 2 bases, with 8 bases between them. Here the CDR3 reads CASSFWGTGANVLTF. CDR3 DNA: TGTGCCAGCAGTTTTTGGGGAACTGGGGCCAACGTCCTGACTTTC.

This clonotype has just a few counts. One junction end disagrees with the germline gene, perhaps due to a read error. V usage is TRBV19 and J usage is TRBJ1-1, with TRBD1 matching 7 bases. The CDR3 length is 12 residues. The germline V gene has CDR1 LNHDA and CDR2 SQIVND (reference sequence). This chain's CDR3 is CATKKGTDEASF. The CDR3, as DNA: TGTGCCACCAAGAAGGGGACAGATGAAGCTTCCTTT.

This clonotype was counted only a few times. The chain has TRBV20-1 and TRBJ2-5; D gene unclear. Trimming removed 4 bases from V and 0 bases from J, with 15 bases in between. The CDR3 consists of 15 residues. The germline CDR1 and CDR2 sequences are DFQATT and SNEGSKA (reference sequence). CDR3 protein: CSAKRPMGYQETQYF. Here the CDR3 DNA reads TGCAGTGCTAAAAGGCCTATGGGGTACCAAGAGACCCAGTACTTC.

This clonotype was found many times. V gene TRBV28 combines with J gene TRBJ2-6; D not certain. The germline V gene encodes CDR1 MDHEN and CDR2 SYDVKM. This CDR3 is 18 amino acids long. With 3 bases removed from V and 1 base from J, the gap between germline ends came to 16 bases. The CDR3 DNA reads TGTGCCAGCAGTTTGGTGGCTACTTCCCCATCTGGGGCCAACGTCCTGACTTTC. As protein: CASSLVATSPSGANVLTF.

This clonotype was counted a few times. In DNA form, the CDR3 reads TGCAGTGCTAGAGCCGAGGGGCCCTGGGTTCAGTTCTTC. It is translated as CSARAEGPWVQFF. The V gene is TRBV20-1, the J gene TRBJ2-1; D may be TRBD1 or TRBD2 (5 bases each). With 1 base removed from V and 13 bases from J, the gap between germline ends came to 17 bases. Germline V gene data show CDR1 as DFQATT and CDR2 as SNEGSKA (reference sequence). This CDR3 is built from 13 residues.

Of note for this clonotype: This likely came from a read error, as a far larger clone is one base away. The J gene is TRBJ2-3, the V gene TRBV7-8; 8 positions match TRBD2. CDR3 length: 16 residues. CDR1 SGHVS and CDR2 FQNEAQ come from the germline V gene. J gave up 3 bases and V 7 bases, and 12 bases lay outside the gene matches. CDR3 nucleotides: TGTGCCAGCAATTCCCGAGCGGGAGACTTGACAGATACGCAGTATTTT. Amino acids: CASNSRAGDLTDTQYF.

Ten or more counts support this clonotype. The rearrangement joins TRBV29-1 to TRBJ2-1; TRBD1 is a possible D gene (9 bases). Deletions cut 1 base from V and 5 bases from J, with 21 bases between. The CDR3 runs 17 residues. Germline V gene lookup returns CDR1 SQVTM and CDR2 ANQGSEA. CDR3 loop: CSVEGTGERELHNEQFF. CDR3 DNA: TGCAGCGTTGAAGGGACAGGGGAGCGGGAGTTGCACAATGAGCAGTTCTTC.

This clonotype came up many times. The CDR3 bases are TGTGCCAGCAGTTACCCTCAGTTCCAGGTCCAGTCAAAATTGAACACTGAAGCTTTCTTT. Amino acids: CASSYPQFQVQSKLNTEAFF. The chain couples TRBV6-5 to TRBJ1-1; no definite D call. The CDR3 has 20 amino acids. The germline CDR1 and CDR2 sequences are MNHEY and SVGAGI. V lost 2 bases and J 0 bases, leaving 25 bases between the germline ends.

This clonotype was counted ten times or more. CDR3 region: CASSPWRGHNEQFF. The CDR3 DNA is TGTGCCAGCAGCCCGTGGAGGGGCCACAATGAGCAGTTCTTC. V usage is TRBV11-3 and J usage is TRBJ2-1, with D possibly matching TRBD2 (6 bases). The V end lost 5 bases, the J end lost 5 bases, and 13 bases lay between the germline ends. The CDR3 runs 14 residues. Germline lookup yields CDR1 SGHNT and CDR2 YENEEA.

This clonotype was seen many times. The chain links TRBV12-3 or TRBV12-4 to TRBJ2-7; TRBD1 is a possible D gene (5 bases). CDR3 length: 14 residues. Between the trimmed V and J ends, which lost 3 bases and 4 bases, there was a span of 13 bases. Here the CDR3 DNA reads TGTGCCAGCAGTTTTGACAGCGTCCTGTACGAGCAGTACTTC. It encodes CASSFDSVLYEQYF.

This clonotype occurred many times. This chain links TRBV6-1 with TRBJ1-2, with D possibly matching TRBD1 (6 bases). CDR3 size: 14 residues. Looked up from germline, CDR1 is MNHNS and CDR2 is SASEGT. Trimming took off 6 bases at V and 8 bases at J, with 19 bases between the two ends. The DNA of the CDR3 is TGTGCCAGCAGGCCCGTAGACAGGTCGTACGGCTACACCTTC. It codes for CASRPVDRSYGYTF.

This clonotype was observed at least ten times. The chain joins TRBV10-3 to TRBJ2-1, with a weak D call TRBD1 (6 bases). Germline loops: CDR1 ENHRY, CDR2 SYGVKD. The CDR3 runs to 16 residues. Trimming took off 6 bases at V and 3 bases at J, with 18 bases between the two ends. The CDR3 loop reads CAIRSDTGPIYNEQFF. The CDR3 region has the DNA TGTGCCATCAGGTCGGATACAGGGCCAATCTACAATGAGCAGTTCTTC.

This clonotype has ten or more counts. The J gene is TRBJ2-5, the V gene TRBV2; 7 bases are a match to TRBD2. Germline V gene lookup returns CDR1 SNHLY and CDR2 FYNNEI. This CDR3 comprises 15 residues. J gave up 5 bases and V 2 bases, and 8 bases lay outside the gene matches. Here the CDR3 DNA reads TGTGCCAGCAGTGAAATGGGCGGGAGAGGGGAGACCCAGTACTTC. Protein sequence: CASSEMGGRGETQYF.

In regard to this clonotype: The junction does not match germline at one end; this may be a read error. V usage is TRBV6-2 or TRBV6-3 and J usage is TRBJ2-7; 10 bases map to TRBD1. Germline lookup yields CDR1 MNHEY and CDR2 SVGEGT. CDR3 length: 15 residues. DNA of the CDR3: TGTGCCAGCAGCAAGCCTGGGACAGGGGATTACGGGCAGTACTTC. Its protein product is CASSKPGTGDYGQYF.

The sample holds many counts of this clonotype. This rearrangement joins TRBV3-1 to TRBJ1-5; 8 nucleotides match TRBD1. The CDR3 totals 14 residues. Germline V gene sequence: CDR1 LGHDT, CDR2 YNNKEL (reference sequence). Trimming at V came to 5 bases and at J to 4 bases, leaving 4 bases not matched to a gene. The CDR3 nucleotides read TGTGCCAGCAGCAACAGGGGGTTAAATCAGCCCCAGCATTTT. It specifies CASSNRGLNQPQHF.